The rows below give T cell receptor beta chains drawn from one sample of a study of immune characterization of retroperitoneal liposarcoma. Each CDR3 protein gets one entry after TCRdb re-called the PCR reads with MiXCR. The data hold about 10,000 distinct CDR3 sequences, with approximately 35% observed a single time. Sequences were obtained from tumor tissue. The receptor source for this set is a male donor with retroperitoneal liposarcoma. Each CDR3 is given with its conserved first and last residue. Fields, in order: V gene, J gene, CDR3 protein.

v_gene: TRBV11-2
j_gene: TRBJ1-1
CDR3aa: CASSLGTSDLEAFF

v_gene: TRBV27
j_gene: .
CDR3aa: CASRSPTGTGGFYEQYF

v_gene: TRBV24-1
j_gene: TRBJ2-1
CDR3aa: CATSDLDKETQFF

v_gene: TRBV7-2
j_gene: TRBJ2-1
CDR3aa: CASSSGLQFHNEQFF

v_gene: TRBV6-1
j_gene: TRBJ2-1
CDR3aa: CASSEVRGDEQFF

v_gene: TRBV27
j_gene: .
CDR3aa: CASSAGTTNNEQYF

v_gene: TRBV6-1
j_gene: TRBJ2-1
CDR3aa: CASSPAYWGPLNEQFF

v_gene: TRBV7-6
j_gene: TRBJ2-7
CDR3aa: CASSLEGSFAEQYF

v_gene: TRBV6-8
j_gene: TRBJ1-2
CDR3aa: CASSSDPLDRGNYGYTF

v_gene: TRBV6-1
j_gene: TRBJ1-6
CDR3aa: CASSEATNIQGARNSPLHF

v_gene: TRBV4-2
j_gene: TRBJ2-2
CDR3aa: CASSQVQGTRELFF

v_gene: TRBV7-2
j_gene: TRBJ2-2
CDR3aa: CASSLTPNTGELFF

v_gene: TRBV6-1
j_gene: TRBJ2-1
CDR3aa: CASSPRGWDEQFF

v_gene: TRBV6-4
j_gene: TRBJ1-2
CDR3aa: CASSRLGGSNYGYTF